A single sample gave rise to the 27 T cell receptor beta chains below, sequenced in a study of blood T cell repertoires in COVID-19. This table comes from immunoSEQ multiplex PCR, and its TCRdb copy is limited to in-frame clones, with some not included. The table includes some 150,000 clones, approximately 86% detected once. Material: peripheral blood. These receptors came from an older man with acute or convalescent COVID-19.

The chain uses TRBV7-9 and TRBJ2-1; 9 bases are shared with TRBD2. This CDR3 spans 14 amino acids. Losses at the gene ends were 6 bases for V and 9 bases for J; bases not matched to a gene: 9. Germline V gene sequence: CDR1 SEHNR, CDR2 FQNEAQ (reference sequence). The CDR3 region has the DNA TGTGCCAGCAGGATTGCGGGAGGGCTTGCTGAGCAGTTCTTC. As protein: CASRIAGGLAEQFF.

The CDR3 spells CASSQESAKRTEPTNRESTPEQYF. In nucleotides, the CDR3 is TGTGCCAGCAGCCAAGAATCTGCGAAACGCACTGAGCCCACGAACAGGGAGTCTACCCCCGAGCAGTACTTC. The chain joins TRBV3-1 (or the pseudogene TRBV3-2) to TRBJ2-7, with a weak D call TRBD1 (6 bases). Per the germline V gene, CDR1 is LGHDT and CDR2 is YNNKEL (reference sequence). V lost 0 bases to trimming and J lost 6 bases, with 42 bases between them. The CDR3 consists of 24 residues.

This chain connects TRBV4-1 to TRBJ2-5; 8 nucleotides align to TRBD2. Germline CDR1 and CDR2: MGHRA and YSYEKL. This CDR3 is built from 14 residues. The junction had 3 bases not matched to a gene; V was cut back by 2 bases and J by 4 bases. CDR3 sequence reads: CASSQRLAGETQYF. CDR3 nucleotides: TGCGCCAGCAGCCAAAGGCTAGCGGGAGAGACCCAGTACTTC.

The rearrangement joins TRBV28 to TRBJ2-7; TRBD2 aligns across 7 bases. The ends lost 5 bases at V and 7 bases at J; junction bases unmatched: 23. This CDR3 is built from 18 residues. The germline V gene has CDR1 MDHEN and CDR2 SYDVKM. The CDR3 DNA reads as TGTGCCAGCAGTCCAATCCCCCGACTAGCAAGCAGAGGAGGGGAGCAGTACTTC. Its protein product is CASSPIPRLASRGGEQYF.

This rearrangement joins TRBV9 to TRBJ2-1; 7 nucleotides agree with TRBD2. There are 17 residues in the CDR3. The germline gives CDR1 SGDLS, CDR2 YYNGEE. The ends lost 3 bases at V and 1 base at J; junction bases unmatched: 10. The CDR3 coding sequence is TGTGCCAGCAGCGAGGCATCACTAGCGTCTTCCTACAATGAGCAGTTCTTC. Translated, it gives CASSEASLASSYNEQFF.

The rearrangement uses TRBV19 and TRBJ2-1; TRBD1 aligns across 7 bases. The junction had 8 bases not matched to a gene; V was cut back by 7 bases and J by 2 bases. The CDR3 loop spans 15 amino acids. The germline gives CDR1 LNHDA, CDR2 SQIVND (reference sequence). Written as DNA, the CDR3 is TGTGCCAGTAAGAGGCAGGGGGACACCTACAATGAGCAGTTCTTC. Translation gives CASKRQGDTYNEQFF.

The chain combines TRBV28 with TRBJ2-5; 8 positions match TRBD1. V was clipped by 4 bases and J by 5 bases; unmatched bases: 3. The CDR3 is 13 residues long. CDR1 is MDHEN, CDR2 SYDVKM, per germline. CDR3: CASSYTGGETQYF. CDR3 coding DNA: TGTGCCAGCAGTTATACAGGGGGGGAGACCCAGTACTTC.

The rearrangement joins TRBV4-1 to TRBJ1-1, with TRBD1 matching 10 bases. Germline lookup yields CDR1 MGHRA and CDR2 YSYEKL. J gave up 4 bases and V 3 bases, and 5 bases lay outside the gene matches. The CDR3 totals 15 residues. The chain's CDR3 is CASSQPDRGSTEAFF. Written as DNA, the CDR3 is TGCGCCAGCAGCCAGCCGGACAGGGGGAGCACTGAAGCTTTCTTT.

The CDR3 DNA is TGTGCCAGCAGTGGAACAGGGACGGGGTCCAAAAACATTCAGTACTTC. This gives the protein CASSGTGTGSKNIQYF. The V gene is TRBV25-1, the J gene TRBJ2-4; TRBD1 might be the D (6 bases). The CDR3 runs to 16 residues. V was cut by 4 bases and J by 2 bases, with 15 bases left in between. CDR1 MGHDK and CDR2 SYGVNS come from the germline V gene.

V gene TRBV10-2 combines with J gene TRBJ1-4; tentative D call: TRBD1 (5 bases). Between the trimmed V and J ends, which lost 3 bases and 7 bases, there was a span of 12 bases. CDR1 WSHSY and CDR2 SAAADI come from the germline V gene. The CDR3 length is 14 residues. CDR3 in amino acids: CASSEMSGGEKLFF. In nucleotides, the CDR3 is TGCGCCAGCAGTGAAATGTCCGGGGGTGAAAAACTGTTTTTT.

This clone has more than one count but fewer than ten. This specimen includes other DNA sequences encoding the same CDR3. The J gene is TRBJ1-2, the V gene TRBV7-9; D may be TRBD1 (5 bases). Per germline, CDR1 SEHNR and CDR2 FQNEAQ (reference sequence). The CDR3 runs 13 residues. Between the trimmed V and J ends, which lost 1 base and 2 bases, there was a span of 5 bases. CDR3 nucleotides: TGTGCCAGCAGCTTAGGACAGAACTATGGCTACACCTTC. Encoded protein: CASSLGQNYGYTF.

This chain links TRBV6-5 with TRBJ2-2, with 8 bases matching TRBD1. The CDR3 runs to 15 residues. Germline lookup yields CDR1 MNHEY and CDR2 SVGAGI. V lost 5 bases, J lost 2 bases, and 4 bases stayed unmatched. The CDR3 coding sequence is TGTGCCAGCAGTCCACAGGGGGGTAACACCGGGGAGCTGTTTTTT. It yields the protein CASSPQGGNTGELFF.

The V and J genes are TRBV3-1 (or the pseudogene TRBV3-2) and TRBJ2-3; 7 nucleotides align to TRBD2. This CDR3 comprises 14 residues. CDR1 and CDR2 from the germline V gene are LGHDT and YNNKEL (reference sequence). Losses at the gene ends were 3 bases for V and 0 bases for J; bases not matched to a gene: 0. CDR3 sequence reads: CASSQGGSTDTQYF. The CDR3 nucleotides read TGTGCCAGCAGCCAGGGAGGGAGCACAGATACGCAGTATTTT.

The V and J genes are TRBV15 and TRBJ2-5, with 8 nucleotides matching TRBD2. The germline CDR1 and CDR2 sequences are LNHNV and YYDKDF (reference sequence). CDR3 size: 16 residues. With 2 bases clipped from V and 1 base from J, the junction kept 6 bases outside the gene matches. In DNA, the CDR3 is TGTGCCACCAGCAGACCGAGCGGGAGCCCCCAAGAGACCCAGTACTTC. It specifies CATSRPSGSPQETQYF.

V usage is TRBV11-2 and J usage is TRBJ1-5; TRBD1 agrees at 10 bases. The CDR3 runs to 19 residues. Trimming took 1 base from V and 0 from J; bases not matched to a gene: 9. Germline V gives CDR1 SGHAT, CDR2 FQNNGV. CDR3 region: CASSLGGTGEKNSNQPQHF. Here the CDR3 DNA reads TGTGCCAGCAGCTTAGGGGGGACAGGGGAAAAAAATAGCAATCAGCCCCAGCATTTT.

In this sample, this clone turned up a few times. The CDR3 bases are TGTGCCAGCAGCCAAGTTCGTAATCAGCCCCAGCATTTT. Amino acids: CASSQVRNQPQHF. The chain carries TRBV4-2 and TRBJ1-5; no definite D call. CDR3 length: 13 residues. Germline CDR1 is LGHNA and CDR2 is YNFKEQ. V lost 1 base and J lost 4, with 5 bases in between.

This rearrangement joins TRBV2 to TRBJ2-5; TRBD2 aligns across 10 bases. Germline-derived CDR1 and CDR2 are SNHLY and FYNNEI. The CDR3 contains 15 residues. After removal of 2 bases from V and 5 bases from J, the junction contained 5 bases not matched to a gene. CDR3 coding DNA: TGTGCCAGCAGTGAACTAGCGGGAGTGTGGGAGACCCAGTACTTC. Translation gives CASSELAGVWETQYF.

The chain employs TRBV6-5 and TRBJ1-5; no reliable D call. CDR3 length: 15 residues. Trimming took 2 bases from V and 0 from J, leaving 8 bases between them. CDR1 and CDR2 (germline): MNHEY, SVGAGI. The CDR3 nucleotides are TGTGCCAGCAGTTACGGCGGAGATAGCAATCAGCCCCAGCATTTT. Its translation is CASSYGGDSNQPQHF.

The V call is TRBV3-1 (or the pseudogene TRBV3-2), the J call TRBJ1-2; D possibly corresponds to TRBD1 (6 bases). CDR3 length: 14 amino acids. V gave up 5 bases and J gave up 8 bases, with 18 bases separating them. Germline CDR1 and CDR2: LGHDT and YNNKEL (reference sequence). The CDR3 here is CASSMRQAQGGYTF. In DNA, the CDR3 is TGTGCCAGCAGCATGCGACAGGCCCAAGGAGGCTACACCTTC.

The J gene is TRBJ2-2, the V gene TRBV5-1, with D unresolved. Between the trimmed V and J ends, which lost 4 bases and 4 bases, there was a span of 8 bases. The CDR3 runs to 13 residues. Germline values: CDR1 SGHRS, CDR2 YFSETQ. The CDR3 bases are TGCGCCAGCAGCGTGACTGTCACCGGGGAGCTGTTTTTT. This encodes CASSVTVTGELFF.

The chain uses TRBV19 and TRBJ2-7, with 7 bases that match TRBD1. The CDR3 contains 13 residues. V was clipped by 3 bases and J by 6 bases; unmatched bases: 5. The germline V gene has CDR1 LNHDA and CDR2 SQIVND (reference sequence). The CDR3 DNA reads TGTGCCAGTAGTATGTCCGGGACAGTCGAGCAGTACTTC. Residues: CASSMSGTVEQYF.

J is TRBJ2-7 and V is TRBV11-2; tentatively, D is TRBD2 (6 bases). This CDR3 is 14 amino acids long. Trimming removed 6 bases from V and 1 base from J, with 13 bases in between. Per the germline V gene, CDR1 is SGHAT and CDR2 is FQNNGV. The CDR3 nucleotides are TGTGCCAGCAGGTTCGCGGGGTCATCCTACGAGCAGTACTTC. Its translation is CASRFAGSSYEQYF.

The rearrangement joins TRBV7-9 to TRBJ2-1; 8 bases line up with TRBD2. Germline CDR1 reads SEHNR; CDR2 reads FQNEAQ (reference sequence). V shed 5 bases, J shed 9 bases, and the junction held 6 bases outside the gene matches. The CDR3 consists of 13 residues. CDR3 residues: CASSAGLAREQFF. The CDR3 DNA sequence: TGTGCCAGCAGCGCTGGACTAGCTCGTGAGCAGTTCTTC.

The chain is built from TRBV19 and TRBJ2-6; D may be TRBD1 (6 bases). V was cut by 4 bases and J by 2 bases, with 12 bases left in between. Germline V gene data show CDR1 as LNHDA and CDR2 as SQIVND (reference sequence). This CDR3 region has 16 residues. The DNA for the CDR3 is TGTGCCAGTAGTACAATGGACAGCGCTGGGGCCAACGTCCTGACTTTC. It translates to CASSTMDSAGANVLTF. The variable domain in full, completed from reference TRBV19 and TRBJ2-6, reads DGGITQSPKYLFRKEGQNVTLSCEQNLNHDAMYWYRQDPGQGLRLIYYSQIVNDFQKGDIAEGYSVSREKKESFPLTVTSAQKNPTAFYLCASSTMDSAGANVLTFGAGSRLTVL.

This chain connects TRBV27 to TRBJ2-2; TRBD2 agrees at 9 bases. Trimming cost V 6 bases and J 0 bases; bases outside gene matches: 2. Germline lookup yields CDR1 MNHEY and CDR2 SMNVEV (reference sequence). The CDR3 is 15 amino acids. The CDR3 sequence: CASRASGTNTGELFF. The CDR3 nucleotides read TGTGCCAGCAGGGCTAGCGGGACGAACACCGGGGAGCTGTTTTTT.

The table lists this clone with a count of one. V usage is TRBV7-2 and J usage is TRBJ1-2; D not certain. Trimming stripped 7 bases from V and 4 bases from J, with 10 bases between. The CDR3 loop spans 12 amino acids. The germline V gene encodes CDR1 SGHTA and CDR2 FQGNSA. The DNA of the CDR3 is TGTGCCAGCAACCCAGATACCTATGGCTACACCTTC. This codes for CASNPDTYGYTF.

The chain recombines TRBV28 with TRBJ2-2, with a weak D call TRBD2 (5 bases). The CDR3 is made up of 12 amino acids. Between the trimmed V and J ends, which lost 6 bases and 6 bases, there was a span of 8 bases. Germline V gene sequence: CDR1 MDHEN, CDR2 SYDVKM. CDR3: CASREGPGELFF. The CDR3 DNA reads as TGTGCCAGCAGAGAGGGCCCCGGGGAGCTGTTTTTT.